The text below deals with one TCR beta chain. The antigen remains unidentified. CDR1 is PRHDT and CDR2 is FYEKMQ in the germline V gene (reference sequence). The CDR3 is 15 residues long. V was trimmed by 3 bases and J by 6 bases, leaving 17 bases between them. The sample belongs to a study of shared clonotypes between healthy human individuals. Looking at the study overall: Each donor had three CD4 naive, three CD4 memory, two CD8 naive and one CD8 memory plate.

Findings and limits, study-wide: The study sampled only blood, and tissue repertoires likely differ. Some clonotypes were shared by all four sorted-subset donors, while others were not shared. The non-shared ones had lower generation probabilities than the shared ones.

Sequencing used immunoSEQ multiplex PCR; TCRdb keeps in-frame clones, though not all of them. The sample shows some 1.5 million clones, about 98% of them seen only once. This TCR was sampled from a young man in good health. The specimen sequenced was naive CD4+ T cells sorted from blood. Regarding subset: CD45RA+ positively selected. V gene TRBV13 combines with J gene TRBJ1-2, with a tentative D call TRBD1 (5 bases). CDR3 region: CASSFLDKTLDGYTF. The CDR3, as DNA: TGTGCCAGCAGCTTCCTGGACAAGACCTTAGATGGCTACACCTTC.